The rows below give T cell receptor beta chains drawn from one sample of a study of T cell responses to AZD1222 COVID-19 vaccine. Assay used: immunoSEQ multiplex PCR; TCRdb lists only in-frame clones, some missing. The sample has 110,000 to 150,000 clones, about 90% seen once. Here the sequenced sample was peripheral blood, taken on day 0 of AZD1222 vaccination. The source is an adult in good health. The conserved cysteine and the conserved F or W are not part of the CDR3 here. Fields, in order: V gene, J gene, CDR3 protein.

V gene: TRBV7-8; J gene: TRBJ1-4; CDR3 protein: ASSSPRMRANEKLF
V gene: TRBV6-6; J gene: TRBJ2-1; CDR3 protein: ASRGDRVYNEQF
V gene: TRBV5-1; J gene: TRBJ1-1; CDR3 protein: ASSLHTTEAF
V gene: TRBV14; J gene: TRBJ2-1; CDR3 protein: ASSQDLPINSYNEQF
V gene: TRBV19; J gene: TRBJ1-2; CDR3 protein: ASNNGNYGYT
V gene: TRBV6-6; J gene: TRBJ2-3; CDR3 protein: ASKRRLAGETDTQY
V gene: TRBV5-1; J gene: TRBJ2-3; CDR3 protein: ASSWGLAGGLNTDTQY
V gene: TRBV28; J gene: TRBJ2-7; CDR3 protein: ASRFRPPEHYEQY
V gene: TRBV28; J gene: TRBJ1-1; CDR3 protein: ASLTDLNTEAF
V gene: TRBV11-2; J gene: TRBJ2-2; CDR3 protein: ASSLWGPKPSNTGELF
V gene: TRBV28; J gene: TRBJ1-5; CDR3 protein: AFGRDSNQPQH
V gene: TRBV28; J gene: TRBJ2-2; CDR3 protein: ATRGLQNTGELF
V gene: TRBV7-9; J gene: TRBJ2-1; CDR3 protein: ASSLGGTAEQF
V gene: TRBV7-3; J gene: TRBJ2-1; CDR3 protein: ASSLIEGGAEQF
V gene: TRBV6-2/TRBV6-3; J gene: TRBJ2-3; CDR3 protein: ASSYSLAESTDTQY
V gene: TRBV6-6; J gene: TRBJ1-1; CDR3 protein: ASSYDLGGGTEAF
V gene: TRBV28; J gene: TRBJ2-6; CDR3 protein: ASRTGGFGANVLT
V gene: TRBV2; J gene: TRBJ2-7; CDR3 protein: AYSGGPSDTYEQY
V gene: TRBV13; J gene: TRBJ2-7; CDR3 protein: ASRRTGGHEQY
V gene: TRBV11-3; J gene: TRBJ2-1; CDR3 protein: ASSARTGDTYNEQF
V gene: TRBV28; J gene: TRBJ1-1; CDR3 protein: ASSLQGGWFAEAF
V gene: TRBV7-2; J gene: TRBJ1-5; CDR3 protein: ASSLWAGPQH
V gene: TRBV29-1; J gene: TRBJ1-5; CDR3 protein: SASTGGGPQH
V gene: TRBV19; J gene: TRBJ1-5; CDR3 protein: ASSIGLDQPQH